The source of this TCR beta chain is a study of shared clonotypes between healthy human individuals. Points from the study as a whole: Donor clonotype sharing was expected to depend on sequencing depth. With four donors compared, 4.5% to 6.5% of naive CD4 clonotypes were shared. Specimens sampled were limited to blood, with tissue repertoires likely differing. Non-shared clonotypes had lower generation probabilities than clonotypes shared by all four sorted-subset donors.

Details on this clone: What it binds is not known.

The V gene lost 4 bases and the J gene lost 0 bases, with 10 bases spanning the gap. The CDR3 extends over 16 amino acids. Germline CDR1 and CDR2: SGHDN and FVKESK. Method: immunoSEQ multiplex PCR; TCRdb's copy keeps in-frame clones and lacks some. This table holds fewer than 850,000 clones, around 90% found once. The sequence was collected from a man aged 18 to 29 in good health. Some clones in this sample may be carry-over from other donors' samples. The chain is built from TRBV14 and TRBJ2-6; D is ambiguous. Sample: memory CD8+ T cells from PBMCs. Noted subset: CD45RO+ cells pooled with CCR7-negative TemRA cells. The CDR3 bases are TGTGCCAGCAGCCCCCATCGAGGCTCTGGGGCCAACGTCCTGACTTTC. Translating it yields CASSPHRGSGANVLTF.